The following is a T cell receptor (beta chain) sequence with its context. This entry comes from a study of blood T cell repertoires in COVID-19. Study summary: Samples taken during acute and convalescent COVID-19 were collected in the United States, Italy and Spain. T cells, B-cell-depleted T cells, or PBMCs provided the cDNA or gDNA that served as material.

Method: immunoSEQ multiplex PCR; TCRdb's copy keeps in-frame clones and lacks some. The sample holds roughly 140,000 clones, 80% to 85% seen once. After removal of 5 bases from V and 10 bases from J, the junction contained 4 bases not matched to a gene. CDR3 size: 11 residues. The germline gives CDR1 MNHEY, CDR2 SVGEGT. This clonotype originated in a woman aged 45-59 years who had been exposed to COVID-19. The gene calls are TRBV6-2 or TRBV6-3 and TRBJ1-1; 7 bases fit TRBD1. Material: PBMCs or T cells enriched from blood (not recorded which). The CDR3 protein is CASSGDSAAFF. The CDR3 DNA reads TGTGCCAGCAGTGGGGACAGCGCAGCTTTCTTT.